This T cell receptor beta chain was observed in a study of shared clonotypes between healthy human individuals. Assay used: immunoSEQ multiplex PCR; TCRdb lists only in-frame clones, some missing. There are about 1.5 million clones in the sample; roughly 96% occur only once, and over 1% lies in the top ten. V lost 3 bases to trimming and J lost 2 bases, with 18 bases between them. The CDR3 extends over 16 amino acids. Germline V gives CDR1 SGHRS, CDR2 YFSETQ. Adult donors, all healthy and HIV-negative, had no recent acute infections or vaccinations. This sequence was found in a man aged 25-40 years in good health. The chain recombines TRBV5-1 with TRBJ2-7, with D uncertain. The sequenced sample was naive CD4+ T cells sorted from blood. Subset indicated: CD45RA+ positively selected. The DNA for the CDR3 is TGCGCCAGCAGCTCCGAAACGACTCGCCTTACCTACGAGCAGTACTTC. Protein product: CASSSETTRLTYEQYF.